This TCR beta chain was recorded in a study of cytomegalovirus exposure and HLA in healthy donors. Whole-study findings and limits: In a later analysis, V- and J-gene trimming of beta chains associated with a DCLRE1C missense variant, replicated independently. It emerged from a later analysis that several of the most significant clusters appeared to be linked to common viral pathogens. Rare TCR sequences dominated, though some public TCRs recurred in many donors.

Concerning this clone: The antigen remains undetermined.

In the PCR, 60 Vbeta and 13 Jbeta primers were used. Method: immunoSEQ multiplex PCR; TCRdb's copy keeps in-frame clones and lacks some. The table shows about 130,000 clones, with 79% occurring only once. Germline assignment: CDR1 GTSNPN and CDR2 SVGIG (reference sequence). The CDR3 is made up of 13 amino acids. V dropped 4 bases and J dropped 5 bases, with 11 bases sitting between them. Sequencing was carried out using PBMCs. The J gene is TRBJ2-2, the V gene TRBV30; TRBD1 is a possible D gene (5 bases). The sequence was collected from a middle-aged man in good health and CMV-seropositive. As DNA, the CDR3 is TGTGCCTGGAACCAGGGTGATACCGGGGAGCTGTTTTTT. Translating it yields CAWNQGDTGELFF. Full variable domain (missing parts from reference TRBV30 and TRBJ2-2): SQTIHQWPATLVQPVGSPLSLECTVEGTSNPNLYWYRQAAGRGLQLLFYSVGIGQISSEVPQNLSASRPQDRQFILSSKKLLLSDSGFYLCAWNQGDTGELFFGEGSRLTVL.